These 3 T cell receptor beta chains share one sample of origin, sequenced in a study of T-cell memory formation after mild COVID-19. TCRdb reprocessed the 5' RACE reads with MiXCR, giving one entry per CDR3 protein. The sample comprises around 390,000 distinct CDR3 sequences, around a sixth of which are singletons, and 20% to 25% rests with the top ten. The sample was PBMCs or a T cell subset sorted from them (not recorded which). The source is a man aged 18 to 29 who had mild COVID-19 (a few samples of this study predate the infection). Cell type and time point are not known.

This clonotype appeared many times. The chain links TRBV6-6 to TRBJ1-5; maybe TRBD1 (6 bases). CDR3 length: 16 amino acids. CDR1 and CDR2 from the germline V gene are MNHNY and SVGAGI (reference sequence). The germline V and J ends were trimmed by 2 bases and 7 bases, with 18 bases remaining between them. CDR3 in DNA: TGTGCCAGCAGTTACGGAGGTATCCAGGGGAAGCAGCCCCAGCATTTT. This translates into CASSYGGIQGKQPQHF.

The sample holds a few counts of this clonotype. The chain recombines TRBV4-1 with TRBJ1-1, with D perhaps TRBD1 (6 bases). CDR3 length: 15 residues. Trimming took off 0 bases at V and 5 bases at J, with 13 bases between the two ends. From germline, CDR1 is MGHRA and CDR2 YSYEKL. The CDR3 DNA follows: TGCGCCAGCAGCCAAGAACCAGGGGTTGAGACTGAAGCTTTCTTT. This sequence encodes CASSQEPGVETEAFF.

The chain couples TRBV7-2 to TRBJ2-3; 10 nucleotides agree with TRBD2. The germline gives CDR1 SGHTA, CDR2 FQGNSA. CDR3 length: 16 residues. The junction had 8 bases not matched to a gene; V was cut back by 6 bases and J by 2 bases. In nucleotides, the CDR3 is TGTGCCAGCAGATATAACCTAGCGGGGGCCACAGATACGCAGTATTTT. Translated, it gives CASRYNLAGATDTQYF.